The clone carrying this TCR beta chain ranks as medium-sized. Its antigen is not identified. Amplification of TCR beta used genomic DNA extracted from peripheral blood. The data were obtained in a study of T cell repertoires in aging, cancer and after chemotherapy. Study overall: Some 8.1 million TCR reads were in the whole dataset.

Multiplex touch-down PCR with TRB-A/B primers amplified rearranged V-D-J TRB sequences. TCRdb fed the multiplex PCR reads into MiXCR, producing one record per CDR3 protein. The sample records several thousand distinct CDR3 sequences, approximately 20% being singletons. Study-level findings and limits: In each cancer cohort, median generation probability increased across chemotherapy, suggesting thymic output rebounded. Loss of evenness, beyond lost richness, contributed to age-related TCR diversity decline in cancer patients. Untreated cancer patients had significantly lower blood TCR diversity than age-matched healthy donors.

Material: blood. The clonotype was recovered from a human donor with a blood cancer.

The DNA for the CDR3 is TGTGCCAGTACAGGGGGCGCCCCGGGAGGCTACACCTTC. Protein product: CASTGGAPGGYTF. The V and J genes are TRBV19 and TRBJ1-2, with 8 bases identical to TRBD1. The V segment lost 7 bases and the J segment 8 bases; nucleotides outside the gene matches: 9. CDR3 size: 13 residues. CDR1 and CDR2 from the germline V gene are LNHDA and SQIVND (reference sequence).